A single sample is the source of the 16 T cell receptor beta chains below, sequenced in a study of blood T cell repertoires in COVID-19. Sequencing was performed with immunoSEQ multiplex PCR; in TCRdb, only in-frame clones are kept and a portion is missing. The sample consists of 150,000 to 200,000 clones, around 80% of them appearing once. The sample comprised peripheral blood. These TCRs come from a man aged 50 to 59 who had recovered from COVID-19.

The chain uses TRBV14 and TRBJ2-1; 10 nucleotides align to TRBD1. This CDR3 has 17 amino acids. Germline V gene sequence: CDR1 SGHDN, CDR2 FVKESK. V shed 4 bases, J shed 1 base, and the junction held 7 bases outside the gene matches. DNA of the CDR3: TGTGCCAGCAGCCTGGGACAGGGGCGTAAATCCTACAATGAGCAGTTCTTC. It specifies CASSLGQGRKSYNEQFF. The full variable domain, in which reference TRBV14 and TRBJ2-1 provide the parts outside the CDR3, is EAGVTQFPSHSVIEKGQTVTLRCDPISGHDNLYWYRRVMGKEIKFLLHFVKESKQDESGMPNNRFLAERTGGTYSTLKVQPAELEDSGVYFCASSLGQGRKSYNEQFFGPGTRLTVL.

The V call is TRBV18, the J call TRBJ2-5; 7 nucleotides line up with TRBD2. V was pared by 5 bases and J by 3 bases, with 0 bases of the junction left unmatched. From germline, CDR1 is KGHSH and CDR2 LQKENI. The length of the CDR3 is 12 residues. The CDR3 nucleotides read TGTGCCAGCTCAACTAGCGAAGAGACCCAGTACTTC. Amino acid sequence: CASSTSEETQYF. Looking up the rest from reference TRBV18 and TRBJ2-5 gives the full variable domain: NAGVMQNPRHLVRRRGQEARLRCSPMKGHSHVYWYRQLPEEGLKFMVYLQKENIIDESGMPKERFSAEFPKEGPSILRIQQVVRGDSAAYFCASSTSEETQYFGPGTRLLVL.

This chain links TRBV3-1 (or the pseudogene TRBV3-2) with TRBJ2-3; perhaps TRBD2 as D (6 bases). Trimming left V 1 base short and J 8 bases short, with 22 bases between. CDR3 length: 17 residues. Germline CDR1 LGHDT, CDR2 YNNKEL (reference sequence). The CDR3 nucleotides read TGTGCCAGCAGCCAAGGACGGGGGAACCAGATATTAGGTACGCAGTATTTT. Translating gives CASSQGRGNQILGTQYF.

This clone turned up a few times. This rearrangement joins TRBV12-3 or TRBV12-4 to TRBJ2-3; no clear D. The CDR3 extends over 12 amino acids. The V end was cut by 5 bases, the J end by 3 bases, with 6 bases between. The CDR3 loop is CASSGDTDTQYF. The CDR3 DNA reads as TGTGCCAGCAGTGGAGATACAGATACGCAGTATTTT.

The chain recombines TRBV3-1 (or the pseudogene TRBV3-2) with TRBJ2-2; 7 bases are shared with TRBD2. Germline CDR1 is LGHDT and CDR2 is YNNKEL (reference sequence). The CDR3 totals 12 residues. Trimming took 7 bases from V and 7 from J; bases not matched to a gene: 3. CDR3 residues: CASTWGGGELFF. As DNA, the CDR3 is TGTGCCAGCACATGGGGGGGCGGGGAGCTGTTTTTT.

This clone was observed a handful of times. Additional DNA sequences in this sample encode the identical CDR3. This chain uses TRBV12-3 or TRBV12-4 with TRBJ2-3, with D unclear. This CDR3 is 12 amino acids long. The V gene lost 4 bases and the J gene lost 2 bases, with 4 bases spanning the gap. CDR3 region: CASSSSTDTQYF. In DNA, the CDR3 is TGTGCCAGCAGTTCATCCACAGATACGCAGTATTTT.

This clone came up once. The chain joins TRBV4-1 to TRBJ2-3; 11 nucleotides align to TRBD1. Per germline, CDR1 MGHRA and CDR2 YSYEKL. With V trimmed by 4 bases and J by 4 bases, 7 bases remained unmatched. The CDR3 spans 16 residues. CDR3 nucleotides: TGCGCCAGCAGCCCGAGGCCGGGACAGGGGGCAGATACGCAGTATTTT. Its translation is CASSPRPGQGADTQYF.

There are a few counts of this clone. The V call is TRBV2, the J call TRBJ1-2, with D maybe TRBD1 (5 bases). CDR1 and CDR2 from the germline V gene are SNHLY and FYNNEI. V lost 0 bases and J lost 7, with 15 bases in between. This CDR3 comprises 15 residues. CDR3 residues: CASSEAVAGQGGYTF. CDR3 DNA sequence: TGTGCCAGCAGTGAAGCGGTTGCAGGGCAGGGTGGCTACACCTTC. The variable domain in full, completed from reference TRBV2 and TRBJ1-2, reads EPEVTQTPSHQVTQMGQEVILRCVPISNHLYFYWYRQILGQKVEFLVSFYNNEISEKSEIFDDQFSVERPDGSNFTLKIRSTKLEDSAMYFCASSEAVAGQGGYTFGSGTRLTVV.

The chain uses TRBV6-1 and TRBJ1-5; D is undetermined. The CDR3 totals 16 residues. V was clipped by 0 bases and J by 5 bases, with 14 bases between them. Germline V gene sequence: CDR1 MNHNS, CDR2 SASEGT. The CDR3 spells CASSEANARVYQPQHF. In nucleotides, the CDR3 is TGTGCCAGCAGTGAAGCCAACGCCCGGGTTTATCAGCCCCAGCATTTT.

In its sample, this clone was seen once. This rearrangement joins TRBV30 to TRBJ2-2, with 12 bases identical to TRBD2. CDR3 length: 14 amino acids. V dropped 3 bases and J dropped 6; count of bases not matched to a gene: 2. Germline CDR1 is GTSNPN and CDR2 is SVGIG (reference sequence). The CDR3 DNA sequence: TGTGCCTGGAGACCTAGCGGGAGGGCCGGGGAGCTGTTTTTT. This encodes CAWRPSGRAGELFF.

J is TRBJ2-1 and V is TRBV29-1; 12 positions agree with TRBD2. The CDR3 runs to 14 residues. The V gene's germline CDR1 is SQVTM and CDR2 ANQGSEA. The CDR3 spells CSGETSGSNTEQFF. CDR3 DNA sequence: TGCAGTGGAGAGACTAGCGGGAGTAACACTGAGCAGTTCTTC.

The J gene is TRBJ2-1, the V gene TRBV11-2; 12 nucleotides line up with TRBD2. V dropped 5 bases and J dropped 4; count of bases not matched to a gene: 9. Per germline, CDR1 SGHAT and CDR2 FQNNGV. CDR3 length equals 17 residues. CDR3: CASSPTSGRLGYNEQFF. CDR3 DNA sequence: TGTGCCAGCAGCCCGACTAGCGGGAGATTGGGGTACAATGAGCAGTTCTTC.

The chain carries TRBV28 and TRBJ1-4; 8 bases fit TRBD1. Germline CDR1 is MDHEN and CDR2 is SYDVKM. The CDR3 extends over 17 amino acids. Germline trimming cut 2 bases from V and 5 bases from J; bases unmatched to any gene: 10. Written as DNA, the CDR3 is TGTGCCAGCAGTTTACCCGACAGGGGATTTGAGAATGAAAAACTGTTTTTT. Its protein product is CASSLPDRGFENEKLFF. The full variable domain, its missing parts supplied by reference TRBV28 and TRBJ1-4, is DVKVTQSSRYLVKRTGEKVFLECVQDMDHENMFWYRQDPGLGLRLIYFSYDVKMKEKGDIPEGYSVSREKKERFSLILESASTNQTSMYLCASSLPDRGFENEKLFFGSGTQLSVL.

This chain uses TRBV5-4 with TRBJ2-6; tentatively, D is TRBD1 (6 bases). Germline values: CDR1 SGHNT, CDR2 YYREEE (reference sequence). V lost 3 bases to trimming and J lost 4 bases, with 11 bases between them. There are 15 residues in the CDR3. CDR3 sequence reads: CASSSTGSGANVLTF. The CDR3 region has the DNA TGTGCCAGCAGCTCGACAGGTTCCGGGGCCAACGTCCTGACTTTC.

This clone was detected a few times. The chain carries TRBV27 and TRBJ1-1; D is ambiguous. Trimming took off 1 base at V and 1 base at J, with 10 bases between the two ends. Germline V gene lookup returns CDR1 MNHEY and CDR2 SMNVEV (reference sequence). The CDR3 runs 15 residues. The CDR3 sequence is CASSLFSLGNTEAFF. The CDR3 DNA follows: TGTGCCAGCAGTTTATTCTCCCTCGGGAACACTGAAGCTTTCTTT.

The genes are TRBV11-3 and TRBJ1-1; perhaps TRBD1 as D (5 bases). CDR1 and CDR2 from the germline V gene are SGHNT and YENEEA. The CDR3 loop spans 14 amino acids. V lost 5 bases and J 1 base, leaving 11 bases between the germline ends. This chain's CDR3 is CASSLSGQNTEAFF. The CDR3 nucleotides are TGTGCCAGCAGCCTGTCAGGACAGAACACTGAAGCTTTCTTT.